This TCR beta chain was documented in a study of vaccination and CD4 T cells after COVID-19. The treatment: roughly ten-day PBMC culture with coronavirus spike peptide pools or control peptides (ViraFEST assay). The Oncomine TCR Beta short-read assay generated sequence data from the DNA of cultured CD4+ T cells. TCRdb ran MiXCR on the PCR reads and lists one entry per CDR3 protein. The table has about 11,000 distinct CDR3 sequences, about 60% seen once. The CDR3 extends over 14 amino acids. Germline CDR1 reads MNHNS; CDR2 reads SASEGT. The trim removed 6 bases at V and 7 bases at J, leaving 11 bases unmatched. Turning to this clonotype: Its cognate antigen is unknown.

V and J are TRBV6-1 and TRBJ1-2, with 7 bases that match TRBD1. The sample was CD4+ T cells from blood, cultured in vitro. The receptor was derived from a human donor who had recovered from COVID-19. The CDR3 loop is CASRSEQGSGGYTF. In DNA, the CDR3 is TGTGCCAGCAGATCAGAACAGGGGAGCGGTGGCTACACCTTC.